This is a list of T cell receptor beta chains from one sample in a study of shared clonotypes between healthy human individuals. Measured with immunoSEQ multiplex PCR; TCRdb has only the in-frame clones, and not every one. The data show some 2,500,000 clones, 80% to 95% seen once. The sample consisted of naive CD4+ T cells from PBMCs. These TCRs come from a young man in good health. Some clones in this sample may be carry-over from other donors' samples. Each CDR3 is given with its conserved first and last residue.

v_call: TRBV4-2; j_call: TRBJ2-5; cdr3_aa: CASSQDPTGGARVGETQYF
v_call: TRBV25-1; j_call: TRBJ1-3; cdr3_aa: CASSGQTTGSIYF
v_call: TRBV5-4; j_call: TRBJ2-2; cdr3_aa: CASSRSDKNTGELFF
v_call: TRBV5-1; j_call: TRBJ2-5; cdr3_aa: CASSFQGASETQYF
v_call: TRBV7-8; j_call: TRBJ2-2; cdr3_aa: CAGHSGAANTGELFF
v_call: TRBV28; j_call: TRBJ2-5; cdr3_aa: CASSFSGQETQYF
v_call: TRBV18; j_call: TRBJ1-1; cdr3_aa: CASSQAGTNTEAFF
v_call: TRBV28; j_call: TRBJ1-1; cdr3_aa: CASEKTYAEAFF
v_call: TRBV28; j_call: TRBJ1-1; cdr3_aa: CASSRDSTNTEAFF
v_call: TRBV6-1; j_call: TRBJ2-2; cdr3_aa: CASSSGVRGELFF
v_call: TRBV19; j_call: TRBJ2-7; cdr3_aa: CASRRTGASYEQYF
v_call: TRBV9; j_call: TRBJ1-1; cdr3_aa: CASSVASDRNTEAFF
v_call: TRBV7-9; j_call: TRBJ2-3; cdr3_aa: CASSSMTADTQYF